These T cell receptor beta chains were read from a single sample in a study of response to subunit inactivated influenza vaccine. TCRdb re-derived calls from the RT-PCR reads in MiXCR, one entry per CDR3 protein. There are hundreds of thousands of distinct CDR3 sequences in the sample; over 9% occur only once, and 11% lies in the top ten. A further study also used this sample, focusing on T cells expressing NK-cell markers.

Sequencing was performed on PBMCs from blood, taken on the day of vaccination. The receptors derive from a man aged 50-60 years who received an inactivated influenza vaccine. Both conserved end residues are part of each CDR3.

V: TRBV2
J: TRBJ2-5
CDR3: CASSTGGGAETQYF

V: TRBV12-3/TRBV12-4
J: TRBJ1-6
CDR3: CASSPGQGAVGNSPLHF

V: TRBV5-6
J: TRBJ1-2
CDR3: CASSGFGTGGHGYTF

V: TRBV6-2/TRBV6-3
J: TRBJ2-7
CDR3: CASTQTWRIGSYEQYF

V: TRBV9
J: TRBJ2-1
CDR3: CASRAGPGSYNEQFF

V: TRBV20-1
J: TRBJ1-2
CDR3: CSPLERTGGYGYTF

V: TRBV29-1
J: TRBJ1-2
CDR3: CSVFTGYNYGYTF

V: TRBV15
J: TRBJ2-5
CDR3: CATSKGQVQETQYF

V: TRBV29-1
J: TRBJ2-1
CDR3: CSVEGSGKEQFF

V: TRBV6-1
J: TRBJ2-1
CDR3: CASRQGRIEQFF

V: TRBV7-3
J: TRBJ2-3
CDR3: CASSLTYPGGPMAGTDTQYF

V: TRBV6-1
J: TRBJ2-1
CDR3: CASRDNATYNEQFF

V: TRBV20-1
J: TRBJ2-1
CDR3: CSARQSSYNEQFF